A selection of T cell receptor beta chains follows, all from one sample in a study of Graves' ophthalmopathy and Graves' hyperthyroidism. Using its own MiXCR run on the multiplex PCR reads, TCRdb lists one record per CDR3 protein. The sample records hundreds of thousands of distinct CDR3 sequences, under 25% being singletons. The specimen was peripheral blood. The receptors stem from a woman between 18 and 29 years old with stable Graves' hyperthyroidism. Each CDR3 is given with its conserved first and last residue. D genes are given only for firm matches. Size values are once, few and many counts, or a class for expanded clones, and some rows have none.

v_call	d_call	clone_size	j_call	cdr3_aa	cdr3_nt
TRBV3-1	TRBD1	many	TRBJ1-1	CASSPTGGEAFF	TGTGCCAGCAGCCCCACAGGGGGTGAAGCTTTCTTT
TRBV5-8	.	many	TRBJ1-6	CASSPRGTENSPLHF	TGTGCCAGCAGCCCACGCGGGACGGAGAATTCACCCCTCCACTTT
TRBV19	.	.	TRBJ2-4	CASSILSGNQIDIQYF	TGTGCCAGTAGTATTTTGAGCGGTAACCAAATAGACATTCAGTACTTC
TRBV6-4	TRBD1	.	TRBJ2-7	CASSARSTFIRDSLTLEQYF	TGTGCCAGCAGTGCTCGTTCCACCTTTATTAGGGACAGCTTGACCCTGGAGCAGTACTTC
TRBV12-3/TRBV12-4	TRBD2	many	TRBJ2-2	CASSGLAGGGTGELFF	TGTGCCAGCAGCGGACTAGCGGGAGGAGGTACCGGGGAGCTGTTTTTT
TRBV28	.	.	TRBJ1-1	CASTGIEAFF	TGTGCCAGCACAGGGATTGAAGCTTTCTTT
TRBV9	.	many	TRBJ1-1	CASSVDRGGSTEAFF	TGTGCCAGCAGCGTAGATAGGGGGGGATCCACTGAAGCTTTCTTT
TRBV28	TRBD1	many	TRBJ1-5	CASIPALGQLRNFEPQHF	TGTGCCAGCATCCCTGCCCTGGGACAGTTAAGAAATTTTGAGCCCCAGCATTTT
TRBV13	TRBD2	few	TRBJ2-1	CASSARLAGALGNEQFF	TGTGCCAGCAGCGCCCGACTAGCGGGTGCTTTGGGGAATGAGCAGTTCTTC
TRBV12-3/TRBV12-4	TRBD1	.	TRBJ2-7	CASSPTDRGLYEQYF	TGTGCCAGCAGCCCTACCGACAGGGGGCTGTACGAGCAGTACTTC
TRBV29-1	.	many	TRBJ2-5	CSVVDQETQYF	TGCAGCGTTGTTGACCAAGAGACCCAGTACTTC
TRBV25-1	TRBD1	many	TRBJ2-3	CASNLETGGGTDTQYF	TGTGCCAGCAACCTAGAAACAGGGGGCGGCACAGATACGCAGTATTTT
TRBV28	TRBD2	many	TRBJ2-7	CASSQPARAGGSYEQYF	TGTGCCAGCAGTCAGCCAGCTCGGGCGGGGGGCTCGTACGAGCAGTACTTC
TRBV12-3/TRBV12-4	TRBD1	.	TRBJ1-1	CASRQGARWHTEAFF	TGTGCCAGCAGGCAGGGGGCGAGATGGCACACTGAAGCTTTCTTT
TRBV20-1	TRBD1	many	TRBJ2-7	CSATTPWGQGIYEQYF	TGCAGTGCTACGACCCCCTGGGGACAGGGAATCTACGAGCAGTACTTC
TRBV6-5	TRBD2	many	TRBJ2-7	CASSYISGRGTYEQYF	TGTGCCAGCAGTTACATTAGCGGGAGGGGGACCTACGAGCAGTACTTC
TRBV10-3	TRBD1	many	TRBJ1-3	CAISESLDRGNTIYF	TGTGCCATCAGTGAGTCGCTGGACAGGGGGAACACCATATATTTT
TRBV13	TRBD2	many	TRBJ2-2	CASSLVREGTRELFF	TGTGCCAGCAGCTTAGTCCGGGAGGGCACCAGGGAGCTGTTTTTT
TRBV28	.	many	TRBJ1-2	CASSPRAGYNYGYTF	TGTGCCAGCAGTCCCCGAGCAGGGTATAACTATGGCTACACCTTC
TRBV7-9	.	.	TRBJ2-7	CASSLGTTNEQYF	TGTGCCAGCAGCTTAGGGACTACAAACGAGCAGTACTTC
TRBV7-9	.	many	TRBJ2-7	CASSEQGNSCEQYF	TGTGCCAGCAGCGAACAGGGCAACTCCTGCGAGCAGTACTTC
TRBV6-2/TRBV6-3	TRBD1	many	TRBJ2-3	CASSPTGVGTDTQYF	TGTGCCAGCAGTCCGACAGGGGTTGGCACAGATACGCAGTATTTT
TRBV5-1	.	.	TRBJ1-1	CASSLAYGGRAEAFF	TGCGCCAGCAGCTTGGCGTACGGGGGGCGCGCTGAAGCTTTCTTT
TRBV7-2	.	once	TRBJ2-5	CASSLDRETEYF	TGTGCCAGCAGCTTAGACCGCGAGACGGAGTACTTC
TRBV6-5	.	many	TRBJ2-7	CASSYSRVEGEQYF	TGTGCCAGCAGTTACTCGAGGGTCGAGGGGGAGCAGTACTTC
TRBV10-2	TRBD1	many	TRBJ1-1	CASRPGGSTEAFF	TGCGCCAGCAGGCCAGGGGGCAGCACTGAAGCTTTCTTT
TRBV19	.	many	TRBJ1-1	CASSITAHMNTEAFF	TGTGCCAGTAGTATTACAGCTCACATGAACACTGAAGCTTTCTTT
TRBV6-2/TRBV6-3	.	many	TRBJ1-1	CATLTEVMNTEAFF	TGTGCCACTCTTACAGAAGTCATGAACACTGAAGCTTTCTTT
TRBV11-2	TRBD1	many	TRBJ1-2	CASSTPGGYGYTF	TGTGCCAGCAGCACCCCAGGGGGCTATGGCTACACCTTC
TRBV29-1	TRBD1	many	TRBJ2-7	CSVARTGAGDEQYF	TGCAGCGTTGCAAGGACAGGGGCAGGTGACGAGCAGTACTTC
TRBV20-1	.	many	TRBJ2-5	CSARAFSQETQYF	TGCAGTGCTAGAGCCTTTTCCCAAGAGACCCAGTACTTC
TRBV12-3/TRBV12-4	.	.	TRBJ1-2	CASSWGRLYGYTF	TGTGCCAGCAGTTGGGGCAGGCTATATGGCTACACCTTC
TRBV11-2	.	many	TRBJ2-5	CASSLGRQGRQETQYF	TGTGCCAGCAGCTTAGGCCGCCAGGGGAGACAAGAGACCCAGTACTTC
TRBV29-1	.	many	TRBJ1-2	CSVEDGRPPAGYTF	TGCAGCGTTGAAGATGGGAGACCCCCTGCGGGCTACACCTTC
TRBV2	.	.	TRBJ1-1	CASRIRGEAFF	TGTGCCAGCAGGATCCGGGGCGAAGCTTTCTTT
TRBV12-3/TRBV12-4	.	.	TRBJ2-5	CANSLGRKETQYF	TGTGCCAACTCACTAGGGAGGAAAGAGACCCAGTACTTC
TRBV18	.	many	TRBJ1-1	CASSPLQGNTEAFF	TGTGCCAGCTCACCTTTACAGGGGAACACTGAAGCTTTCTTT
TRBV15	TRBD1	many	TRBJ2-7	CATSRGDSYEQYF	TGTGCCACCAGCAGAGGGGACAGCTACGAGCAGTACTTC